What follows is one TCR beta chain and its context. Its antigen is currently unknown. These data come from a study of shared clonotypes between healthy human individuals. Germline V gives CDR1 LNHDA, CDR2 SQIVND (reference sequence). With 1 base clipped from V and 8 bases from J, the junction kept 6 bases outside the gene matches. The CDR3 totals 14 residues. Libraries were prepared by immunoSEQ multiplex PCR; TCRdb keeps only in-frame clonotypes and omits some of them. The sample includes approximately 620,000 clones, roughly 97% of them seen just once. Naive CD45RA+ and memory CD45RA-negative subsets were split from CD4+ cells. Regarding the study as a whole: The four-donor shared clonotypes exceeded non-shared clonotypes in generation probability, with non-shared ones scoring lower. Four donors shared 4.5% to 6.5% of their naive CD4 clonotypes.

This TCR came from a woman aged 25-40 years in good health. Sequencing was performed on naive CD4+ T cells sorted from blood. Subset of the sample: CD45RA+ positively selected. The rearrangement uses TRBV19 and TRBJ1-2; 8 positions agree with TRBD1. The CDR3 loop is CASSIGGQAWGYTF. CDR3 in DNA: TGTGCCAGTAGTATAGGGGGACAGGCCTGGGGCTACACCTTC.